The next 11 T cell receptor beta chains were all read from a single sample in a study of blood T cell repertoires in COVID-19. Sequencing was performed with immunoSEQ multiplex PCR; in TCRdb, only in-frame clones are kept and a portion is missing. The sample lists approximately 180,000 clones; roughly 84% were seen once. Specimen: peripheral blood. The receptor set was obtained from a woman of 80 years or more with acute or convalescent COVID-19.

The chain has TRBV5-6 and TRBJ2-1; tentatively, D is TRBD2 (6 bases). Germline V gene lookup returns CDR1 SGHDT and CDR2 YYEEEE. Trimming left V 4 bases short and J 4 bases short, with 12 bases between. The CDR3 runs to 14 residues. CDR3 in amino acids: CASSGLRGYNEQFF. For the CDR3, the DNA is TGTGCCAGCAGCGGCCTCCGGGGGTACAATGAGCAGTTCTTC.

The rearrangement links TRBV24-1 to TRBJ2-2; TRBD2 is a possible D gene (5 bases). Per germline, CDR1 KGHDR and CDR2 SFDVKD. The V and J ends lost 8 bases and 3 bases respectively, with 21 bases between them. The CDR3 is made up of 17 amino acids. The CDR3: CATTIHPTSRDTGELFF. The CDR3 DNA sequence: TGTGCCACCACCATCCACCCCACTAGTCGGGACACCGGGGAGCTGTTTTTT.

CDR3 in amino acids: CASSFAHLNTEAFF. The CDR3 DNA reads TGTGCCAGCAGCTTTGCGCACTTGAACACTGAAGCTTTCTTT. The genes are TRBV7-9 and TRBJ1-1; D is ambiguous. The germline V and J ends were trimmed by 3 bases and 0 bases, with 8 bases remaining between them. The CDR3 spans 14 residues. Germline CDR1 and CDR2: SEHNR and FQNEAQ (reference sequence).

The chain has TRBV28 and TRBJ1-5; no definite D call. V lost 2 bases, J lost 2 bases, and 10 bases lay in between. The CDR3 consists of 15 residues. The germline V gene has CDR1 MDHEN and CDR2 SYDVKM. This CDR3 is CASSLLARRNQPQHF. The CDR3 nucleotides are TGTGCCAGCAGTTTACTAGCGAGGCGCAATCAGCCCCAGCATTTT.

The rearrangement joins TRBV11-2 to TRBJ2-7, with D unresolved. Trimming removed 1 base at V and 4 bases at J, with 17 bases between. CDR1 is SGHAT, CDR2 FQNNGV, per germline. The CDR3 loop spans 16 amino acids. In nucleotides, the CDR3 is TGTGCCAGCAGCTTAGGTGCCCAGGCCTTTCGGTACGAGCAGTACTTC. It specifies CASSLGAQAFRYEQYF. The full variable domain, rest sourced from reference TRBV11-2 and TRBJ2-7, is EAGVAQSPRYKIIEKRQSVAFWCNPISGHATLYWYQQILGQGPKLLIQFQNNGVVDDSQLPKDRFSAERLKGVDSTLKIQPAKLEDSAVYLCASSLGAQAFRYEQYFGPGTRLTVT.

The V and J genes are TRBV7-6 and TRBJ2-3, with 8 bases matching TRBD1. The CDR3 extends over 16 amino acids. J gave up 3 bases and V 0 bases, and 5 bases lay outside the gene matches. Germline CDR1 SGHVS, CDR2 FNYEAQ. The CDR3 sequence is CASSLAQGAGTDTQYF. DNA for the CDR3: TGTGCCAGCAGCTTAGCCCAGGGGGCTGGGACAGATACGCAGTATTTT.

The chain has TRBV7-2 and TRBJ1-1, with D hard to call. The CDR3 loop spans 14 amino acids. Per the germline V gene, CDR1 is SGHTA and CDR2 is FQGNSA. The V end lost 5 bases, the J end lost 0 bases, and 10 bases lay between the germline ends. The CDR3 nucleotides are TGTGCCAGCAGCCCCCGGGTCCTGAACACTGAAGCTTTCTTT. As protein: CASSPRVLNTEAFF.

This rearrangement joins TRBV18 to TRBJ1-5; 11 bases agree with TRBD1. Germline trimming cut 4 bases from V and 7 bases from J; bases unmatched to any gene: 12. The CDR3 runs 17 residues. CDR1 is KGHSH, CDR2 LQKENI, per germline. CDR3 in DNA: TGTGCCAGCTCACTACAGCCGGGACAGGGGGTGACCCAGCCCCAGCATTTT. Translating it yields CASSLQPGQGVTQPQHF.

The rearrangement uses TRBV6-1 and TRBJ2-1; 10 positions match TRBD2. Germline V gives CDR1 MNHNS, CDR2 SASEGT. J gave up 8 bases and V 1 base, and 5 bases lay outside the gene matches. The CDR3 consists of 15 residues. The CDR3 DNA reads TGTGCCAGCAGTGAAGGGAGCGGGGGGGTTGATGAGCAGTTCTTC. Translating it yields CASSEGSGGVDEQFF.

V usage is TRBV5-6 and J usage is TRBJ2-7, with a weak D call TRBD1 (7 bases). This CDR3 region has 15 residues. Germline V gene sequence: CDR1 SGHDT, CDR2 YYEEEE. V was trimmed by 4 bases and J by 2 bases, leaving 16 bases between them. In DNA, the CDR3 is TGTGCCAGCAGCGACCCCTCAGGGGGGCCCTACGAGCAGTACTTC. The encoded protein is CASSDPSGGPYEQYF.

The chain couples TRBV7-9 to TRBJ1-5; D possibly corresponds to TRBD1 (5 bases). The V gene's germline CDR1 is SEHNR and CDR2 FQNEAQ (reference sequence). V was trimmed by 5 bases and J by 6 bases, leaving 11 bases between them. The CDR3 totals 13 residues. The CDR3 bases are TGTGCCAGCAGCGCGCGAAGGGGTCAGCCCCAGCATTTT. Its protein is CASSARRGQPQHF.